This T cell receptor beta chain was captured in a study of Ad26.COV2.S vaccination and SARS-CoV-2 variants. Sequencing used immunoSEQ multiplex PCR; TCRdb keeps in-frame clones, though not all of them. This table has roughly 100,000 clones, around 82% appearing once. J gave up 6 bases and V 0 bases, and 1 base lay outside the gene matches. Germline lookup yields CDR1 MNHNY and CDR2 SVGAGI (reference sequence). CDR3 size: 14 residues. On this clone: Its antigen is unknown.

Study-level points and caveats: CD8+ and CD4+ T cells specific for spike reportedly responded with substantial breadth after vaccination. Spike-specific TCR breadth was greater after Ad26.COV2.S than placebo. Placebo recipients and vaccine recipients were similar in non-spike TCR breadth.

This receptor was identified in a human donor who had recovered from COVID-19. Sequenced material: peripheral blood, taken after recovery from COVID-19. The chain recombines TRBV6-6 with TRBJ2-1; 8 bases are shared with TRBD1. CDR3 in DNA: TGTGCCAGCAGTTACTCGGACAGGGCCAATGAGCAGTTCTTC. Its translation is CASSYSDRANEQFF.